This is a list of T cell receptor beta chains from one sample in a study of liver allograft versus peripheral blood T cells. TCRdb re-called the reads through MiXCR, storing one row per CDR3 protein. The sample includes about 14,000 distinct CDR3 sequences, 20% seen only once; the top ten take about 5.8%. These receptor sequences come from a human patient who had a liver transplant. Some T cells may have originated in the graft donor. Both conserved end residues are part of each CDR3. D genes are given only for firm matches. Some rows have no size entry. The others give once, few or many, or a class for an expanded clone.

clone_size d_call j_call cdr3_length v_call cdr3_nt cdr3_aa
few TRBD1 TRBJ1-1 13 TRBV7-3 TGTGCCAGCAGCATAACAGGGGACACTGAAGCTTTCTTT CASSITGDTEAFF
NA NA TRBJ2-6 17 TRBV6-5 TGTGCCAGCAGTTACTTCCGAGGGGGCTCTGGGGCCAACGTCCTGACTTTC CASSYFRGGSGANVLTF
medium-sized TRBD1 TRBJ1-2 15 TRBV6-2/TRBV6-3 TGTGCCAGCAGCCCCAGGGGACAGGGGAACTATGGCTACACCTTC CASSPRGQGNYGYTF
medium-sized TRBD1 TRBJ1-5 14 TRBV18 TGTGCCAGCTCACTAGGACAGGGAGTTCAGCCCCAGCATTTT CASSLGQGVQPQHF
many NA TRBJ1-5 12 TRBV10-3 TGTGCCATCAGCGACACTAATCAGCCCCAGCATTTT CAISDTNQPQHF
few NA TRBJ2-7 13 TRBV6-6 TGTGCCAGCAGCGCCGGACGGCGCTACGAGCAGTACTTC CASSAGRRYEQYF
NA NA TRBJ1-1 12 TRBV12-3/TRBV12-4 TGTGCCAGCAGTTTATATAGGCTAGGGGCTTTCTTT CASSLYRLGAFF
NA NA TRBJ1-5 14 TRBV12-3/TRBV12-4 TGTGCCAGCAGTTCACTACAGGGAAATCAGCCCCAGCATTTT CASSSLQGNQPQHF
NA TRBD1 TRBJ1-5 13 TRBV24-1 TGTGCCACCAGTGACAGGGGGGATCAGCCCCAGCATTTT CATSDRGDQPQHF
once TRBD1 TRBJ1-5 16 TRBV19 TGTGCCAGTAGGACCGGGACAGGGGCCCAAAATCAGCCCCAGCATTTT CASRTGTGAQNQPQHF
NA NA TRBJ1-3 13 TRBV11-1 TGTGCCAGCAGCTTGGGTACTGGAAACACCATATATTTT CASSLGTGNTIYF
many NA TRBJ2-7 11 TRBV6-5 TGTGCCACTGGGACCTTATACGAGCAGTACTTC CATGTLYEQYF
few NA TRBJ2-3 14 TRBV9 TGTGCCAGCAGCGTATCCCTCCTTGACAGAACGCAGTATTTT CASSVSLLDRTQYF
NA TRBD1 TRBJ1-4 15 TRBV6-5 TGTGCCAGCAGACCCGACAGGGACTCTAATGAAAAACTGTTTTTT CASRPDRDSNEKLFF
NA TRBD1 TRBJ1-1 14 TRBV19 TGTGCCAGTAGTGTACCACAGGGGGCCTTGCAAGCTTTCTTT CASSVPQGALQAFF
medium-sized NA TRBJ1-4 14 TRBV19 TGTGCCAGTACTAGAGAGCTCCAGCATGAAAAACTGTTTTTT CASTRELQHEKLFF
many NA TRBJ2-2 15 TRBV29-1 TGCAGCGTTGGGCGTGTAGGGCCAGTCACCGGGGAGCTGTTTTTT CSVGRVGPVTGELFF
few NA TRBJ1-1 12 TRBV7-9 TGTGCCAGCAGCTCAGAGGGATTCGAAGCTTTCTTT CASSSEGFEAFF
few NA TRBJ1-1 14 TRBV7-2 TGTGCCAGCAGACCACGAGGAAGGGACACTGAAGCTTTCTTT CASRPRGRDTEAFF
medium-sized TRBD1 TRBJ1-2 16 TRBV10-3 TGTGCCACTTTCATACCCTTGACAGGGGGCAGAGGTGGCTACACCTTC CATFIPLTGGRGGYTF
many NA TRBJ1-2 12 TRBV7-2 TGTGCCAGCAGCTTAGCGATAGGAGGCTACACCTTC CASSLAIGGYTF
medium-sized TRBD1 TRBJ1-1 13 TRBV6-1 TGTGCCAGCAGTTCGACAGGGTTTACTGAAGCTTTCTTT CASSSTGFTEAFF
few NA TRBJ1-2 10 TRBV6-5 TGTGCCAGCAGCGGGGAGGGCTACACCTTC CASSGEGYTF
few TRBD1 TRBJ2-5 17 TRBV18 TGTGCCAGCCGACCCCTACAGGGGCGTAGGGGACAAGAGACCCAGTACTTC CASRPLQGRRGQETQYF
many NA TRBJ1-1 12 TRBV6-6 TGTGCCAGCAGTTACGCGAACACTGAAGCTTTCTTT CASSYANTEAFF
medium-sized NA TRBJ1-2 11 TRBV7-2 TGTGCCAGCAGCCCCTTAGATGGCTACACCTTC CASSPLDGYTF
few NA TRBJ1-2 14 TRBV12-3/TRBV12-4 TGTGCCAGCAGATCCTGGACAGCGAGCTATGGCTACACCTTC CASRSWTASYGYTF
few NA TRBJ1-5 17 TRBV7-2 TGTGCCAGCAGCTTAGGGTCGGGGGCGTATAGCAATCAGCCCCAGCATTTT CASSLGSGAYSNQPQHF
few NA TRBJ1-5 15 TRBV20-1 TGCAGTGCTAGTAAGGGAACACCAGGCAATCAGCCCCAGCATTTT CSASKGTPGNQPQHF
medium-sized NA TRBJ1-2 14 TRBV6-2/TRBV6-3 TGTGCCAGCAGTTATCCCGGGGCCTACGGAGGCTACACCTTC CASSYPGAYGGYTF
NA TRBD2 TRBJ2-2 16 TRBV12-3/TRBV12-4 TGTGCCAGCGGTATGCAAGCGGGGGGGCCACACGGGGAGCTGTTTTTT CASGMQAGGPHGELFF
few NA TRBJ2-3 15 TRBV6-2/TRBV6-3 TGTGCCAGCAGTTACCACTCGAGATTAACAGATACGCAGTATTTT CASSYHSRLTDTQYF
NA TRBD2 TRBJ2-2 16 TRBV20-1 TGCAGTGCTAGATCTGGACTAGCGGTGAACACCGGGGAGCTGTTTTTT CSARSGLAVNTGELFF
many TRBD2 TRBJ2-3 17 TRBV10-3 TGTGCCATCAGCCCAGGGACTAGCGGATCGGGCACAGATACGCAGTATTTT CAISPGTSGSGTDTQYF
few TRBD2 TRBJ2-1 13 TRBV6-2/TRBV6-3 TGTGCCAGCAGTTACCGGGGGGGCGGTGAGCAGTTCTTC CASSYRGGGEQFF
many NA TRBJ1-3 16 TRBV19 TGTGCCAGTAGTTCGGGACCGCGGGCCTCTGGAAACACCATATATTTT CASSSGPRASGNTIYF
many NA TRBJ1-4 17 TRBV7-9 TGTGCCAGCAGCCCAGTCGGACGGACTGCAACTAATGAAAAACTGTTTTTT CASSPVGRTATNEKLFF
many TRBD2 TRBJ2-1 17 TRBV18 TGTGCCAGCTCATCACCGCGGGGGGGCCAGTCCTACAATGAGCAGTTCTTC CASSSPRGGQSYNEQFF
NA TRBD1 TRBJ1-2 15 TRBV6-5 TGTGCCAGCAGCCCAGGGGGATCGGCTAACTATGGCTACACCTTC CASSPGGSANYGYTF
few NA TRBJ1-4 14 TRBV20-1 TGCAGTGCTAGAGATTACAGGAGAGGTGAAAAACTGTTTTTT CSARDYRRGEKLFF
many TRBD1 TRBJ2-1 14 TRBV10-3 TGTGCCATCAAAGACAGGGGTTCCTATAATGAGCAGTTCTTC CAIKDRGSYNEQFF
once TRBD1 TRBJ1-2 14 TRBV10-3 TGTGCCATCAGAGGACAGGGGTATAACTATGGCTATACCTTC CAIRGQGYNYGYTF
few NA TRBJ1-1 15 TRBV5-4 TGTGCCAGCAGCTTGGGGGGTTTGGGGCCGAGCGAAGCTTTCTTT CASSLGGLGPSEAFF
few TRBD1 TRBJ1-5 12 TRBV6-2/TRBV6-3 TGTGCCAGCAGACAGGGGAGACAGCCCCAGCATTTT CASRQGRQPQHF
NA TRBD1 TRBJ1-1 15 TRBV20-1 TGCAGTGCTAGACTCCGGGACAGGAGGAACACTGAAGCTTTCTTT CSARLRDRRNTEAFF
many TRBD2 TRBJ2-4 15 TRBV10-3 TGTGCCACCATGGCGGCTAGCGGGGGGGCGGACATTCAGTACTTC CATMAASGGADIQYF
medium-sized NA TRBJ1-1 16 TRBV15 TGTGCCACCAGCAAACTGGGGGGCTCTGGGGACACTGAAGCTTTCTTT CATSKLGGSGDTEAFF
NA TRBD1 TRBJ1-6 18 TRBV27 TGTGCCAGCAGTTTTGGGACAGGGGGCAGTTCCTATAATTCACCCCTCCACTTT CASSFGTGGSSYNSPLHF
few TRBD1 TRBJ1-1 15 TRBV7-2 TGTGCCAGCAGGGAGACAGGGGGCCAGAACACTGAAGCTTTCTTT CASRETGGQNTEAFF
NA NA TRBJ1-2 12 TRBV6-6 TGTGCCAGCAAGGGTTCTTCCTACGGCTACACCTTC CASKGSSYGYTF
many NA TRBJ1-1 20 TRBV6-1 TGTGCCAGCAGTGAAGTTTGGGGGTGGGGGACCTCAGGGAGGAACACTGAAGCTTTCTTT CASSEVWGWGTSGRNTEAFF
few NA TRBJ1-1 13 TRBV5-6 TGTGCCAGCAGCTTGGCGGGGCAACCTGAAGCTTTCTTT CASSLAGQPEAFF
medium-sized TRBD1 TRBJ2-7 14 TRBV6-5 TGTGCCAGCAGTTCCAAGACAGGGGCCTACGAGCAGTACTTC CASSSKTGAYEQYF
NA NA TRBJ1-5 14 TRBV6-6 TGTGCCAGCACATCAGGGATGGGCAATCAGCCCCAGCATTTT CASTSGMGNQPQHF
medium-sized NA TRBJ2-3 15 TRBV24-1 TGTGCCACCAGTGACGGCCGGGACGACACAGATACGCAGTATTTT CATSDGRDDTDTQYF
few NA TRBJ1-5 13 TRBV6-5 TGTGCCAGCAGTTACCAACGGGGTCAGCCCCAGCATTTT CASSYQRGQPQHF